Each of the 5 T cell receptor beta chains below was sequenced from the same sample in a study of cytomegalovirus exposure and HLA in healthy donors. The PCR made use of 60 Vbeta and 13 Jbeta primers. Generated by immunoSEQ multiplex PCR, the TCRdb table keeps only in-frame clones and is missing some. Of 80,000 to 100,000 clones in the sample, 60% to 75% are singletons; the top ten hold about 1.2%. Material: PBMCs. These receptors were collected from a female donor in good health and CMV-seronegative.

V is TRBV7-2 and J is TRBJ1-4; D unresolved. CDR1 SGHTA and CDR2 FQGNSA come from the germline V gene. V lost 3 bases, J lost 8 bases, and 10 bases lay in between. The CDR3 is 13 residues long. CDR3 amino acids: CASSLRHHEKLFF. The CDR3 DNA reads TGTGCCAGCAGCTTGAGGCACCACGAAAAACTGTTTTTT.

As to this clone: Other nucleotide sequences in the sample specify the same CDR3. The chain links TRBV5-1 to TRBJ1-1; 10 bases align to TRBD1. This CDR3 is 15 amino acids long. With 0 bases clipped from V and 5 bases from J, the junction kept 4 bases outside the gene matches. From germline, CDR1 is SGHRS and CDR2 YFSETQ. This chain's CDR3 is CASSLAGTGETEAFF. The CDR3 DNA is TGCGCCAGCAGCTTGGCCGGGACAGGGGAAACTGAAGCTTTCTTT.

The J gene is TRBJ2-5, the V gene TRBV13; D might be TRBD1 (6 bases). V gave up 5 bases and J gave up 10 bases, with 17 bases separating them. Germline-derived CDR1 and CDR2 are PRHDT and FYEKMQ (reference sequence). The CDR3 covers 13 residues. In DNA, the CDR3 is TGTGCCAGCAGCCCTTCCAGGGAAGGGGGCCAGTACTTC. This sequence encodes CASSPSREGGQYF. Full variable domain (rest looked up from reference TRBV13 and TRBJ2-5): AAGVIQSPRHLIKEKRETATLKCYPIPRHDTVYWYQQGPGQDPQFLISFYEKMQSDKGSIPDRFSAQQFSDYHSELNMSSLELGDSALYFCASSPSREGGQYFGPGTRLLVL.

This sequence joins TRBV28 and TRBJ1-5, with unresolved D. The germline V gene has CDR1 MDHEN and CDR2 SYDVKM. The CDR3 contains 15 residues. The germline V and J ends were trimmed by 8 bases and 2 bases, with 16 bases remaining between them. The CDR3 DNA follows: TGTGCCAGCTTCGGCCGGACCGGGGGCAATCAGCCCCAGCATTTT. As protein: CASFGRTGGNQPQHF.

As to this clone: The junction departs from germline at one end; a sequencing error may be responsible. This CDR3 is CASTHGSSYEQYF. As DNA, the CDR3 is TGTGCAAGCACACACGGGAGCTCCTACGAGCAGTACTTC. The chain carries TRBV7-6 and TRBJ2-7; weak D call: TRBD2 (6 bases). There are 13 residues in the CDR3. CDR1 and CDR2 from the germline V gene are SGHVS and FNYEAQ.